Each of the 19 T cell receptor beta chains below was sequenced from the same sample in a study of T cells in Graves' hyperthyroidism and ophthalmopathy. Amplification targeted TCR beta CDR3 regions from RNA transcripts. Initially, a first-round RT-PCR of the TCR CDR3 employed the HTBI primer set. TCRdb used MiXCR to reprocess the multiplex PCR reads, holding one entry per CDR3 protein. The sample contains a few hundred thousand distinct CDR3 sequences, 15% to 19% of which appear only once. Input material: blood. These receptors were taken from a woman aged 30 to 39 with Graves' hyperthyroidism.

The sample holds many counts of this clonotype. The V and J genes are TRBV28 and TRBJ2-7; D may match TRBD1 or TRBD2 (6 bases each). Germline CDR1 and CDR2: MDHEN and SYDVKM. This CDR3 is built from 14 residues. The germline V and J ends were trimmed by 10 bases and 3 bases, with 19 bases remaining between them. CDR3 amino acids: CATRPGGPIYEQYF. CDR3 coding DNA: TGTGCCACCAGACCCGGGGGCCCCATCTACGAGCAGTACTTC.

The genes are TRBV19 and TRBJ2-6, with D possibly called TRBD1 or TRBD2 (5 bases each). Between the trimmed V and J ends, which lost 3 bases and 0 bases, there was a span of 6 bases. In germline, CDR1 is LNHDA, CDR2 SQIVND (reference sequence). CDR3 size: 15 residues. This chain's CDR3 is CASSIGTSGANVLTF. CDR3 bases: TGTGCCAGTAGTATTGGGACCTCTGGGGCCAACGTCCTGACTTTC.

This clonotype has only a few counts. This chain uses TRBV6-1 with TRBJ1-4; 9 nucleotides align to TRBD1. The J segment lost 3 bases and the V segment lost 4 bases, leaving 6 bases of the junction unmatched. The germline V gene has CDR1 MNHNS and CDR2 SASEGT. The CDR3 is 16 residues long. The CDR3 is CASSAYRDRANEKLFF. DNA for the CDR3: TGTGCCAGCAGTGCCTACCGGGACAGGGCTAATGAAAAACTGTTTTTT.

This clonotype was recorded many times. The chain joins TRBV11-2 to TRBJ2-7, with 7 bases identical to TRBD2. CDR1 SGHAT and CDR2 FQNNGV come from the germline V gene. Unmatched junction bases numbered 3, after V lost 1 base and J lost 3 bases. This CDR3 comprises 14 residues. The CDR3 protein is CASSLGIAGYEQYF. The CDR3 bases are TGTGCCAGCAGCTTAGGGATAGCGGGCTACGAGCAGTACTTC.

This clonotype was observed at least ten times. The chain carries TRBV6-1 and TRBJ1-1, with D perhaps TRBD1 (5 bases). Trimming left V 6 bases short and J 1 base short, with 9 bases between. The CDR3 is made up of 13 amino acids. Germline lookup yields CDR1 MNHNS and CDR2 SASEGT. Here the CDR3 DNA reads TGTGCCAGCAGGGGGGAGACGAACACTGAAGCTTTCTTT. It translates to CASRGETNTEAFF.

This clonotype was counted between two and nine times. The J gene is TRBJ2-7, the V gene TRBV14; D remains unclear. There are 15 residues in the CDR3. Germline CDR1 SGHDN, CDR2 FVKESK. V was pared by 0 bases and J by 4 bases, with 13 bases between. The CDR3 nucleotides are TGTGCCAGCAGCCAAGATCCCCCACCCTCTTACGAGCAGTACTTC. Encoded protein: CASSQDPPPSYEQYF.

This clonotype was seen ten or more times. The chain is built from TRBV6-2 or TRBV6-3 and TRBJ2-7, with 11 bases matching TRBD2. CDR1 is MNHEY, CDR2 SVGEGT, per germline. CDR3 size: 17 residues. Trimming cost V 3 bases and J 2 bases; bases outside gene matches: 9. The CDR3 reads CASSYPLLAGAAYEQYF. In DNA, the CDR3 is TGTGCCAGCAGTTATCCCTTACTAGCGGGAGCGGCCTACGAGCAGTACTTC.

This clonotype was recorded once. A read error may explain this, as a much larger clone is one base away. The conserved final phenylalanine or tryptophan is absent from the CDR3, which likely points to a read error. The chain carries TRBV29-1 and TRBJ2-7, with D perhaps assigned TRBD1 or TRBD2 (5 bases each). This CDR3 spans 13 amino acids. V gave up 4 bases and J gave up 3 bases, with 13 bases separating them. Germline values: CDR1 SQVTM, CDR2 ANQGSEA. CDR3 sequence: CSVGETGHYEQYL. The CDR3 DNA is TGCAGCGTTGGGGAGACGGGGCACTACGAGCAGTACCTC.

This clonotype was recorded at least ten times. The chain carries TRBV7-9 and TRBJ2-3; TRBD2 agrees at 10 bases. CDR1 and CDR2 (germline): SEHNR, FQNEAQ (reference sequence). The CDR3 has 15 amino acids. Trimming at V came to 6 bases and at J to 8 bases, leaving 11 bases not matched to a gene. CDR3 sequence reads: CASRAPGLASGTQYF. As DNA, the CDR3 is TGTGCCAGCAGGGCTCCGGGACTAGCGTCAGGTACGCAGTATTTT.

V is TRBV7-8 and J is TRBJ2-5; no clear D. V lost 5 bases and J 1 base, leaving 11 bases between the germline ends. Germline V gene sequence: CDR1 SGHVS, CDR2 FQNEAQ. This CDR3 comprises 14 residues. Written as DNA, the CDR3 is TGTGCCAGCAGCCAACTACAGAGCCAAGAGACCCAGTACTTC. Amino acids: CASSQLQSQETQYF. The full variable domain, its missing parts supplied by reference TRBV7-8 and TRBJ2-5, is GAGVSQSPRYKVAKRGQDVALRCDPISGHVSLFWYQQALGQGPEFLTYFQNEAQLDKSGLPSDRFFAERPEGSVSTLKIQRTQQEDSAVYLCASSQLQSQETQYFGPGTRLLVL.

The chain uses TRBV7-9 and TRBJ2-7; TRBD2 aligns across 10 bases. The CDR3 length is 17 residues. After removal of 1 base from V and 0 bases from J, the junction contained 6 bases not matched to a gene. Germline loops: CDR1 SEHNR, CDR2 FQNEAQ (reference sequence). Here the CDR3 reads CASSLGPASGSSYEQYF. For the CDR3, the DNA is TGTGCCAGCAGCTTAGGTCCCGCTAGCGGGAGCTCCTACGAGCAGTACTTC.

The genes are TRBV7-9 and TRBJ1-2; D call uncertain. The CDR3 runs to 15 residues. The germline gives CDR1 SEHNR, CDR2 FQNEAQ (reference sequence). V gave up 1 base and J gave up 7 bases, with 16 bases separating them. Here the CDR3 DNA reads TGTGCCAGCAGCTTAGAGGCAGTGGCCATCAGTGGCTACACCTTC. Translating it yields CASSLEAVAISGYTF.

This clonotype was detected many times. This chain joins TRBV28 and TRBJ2-3; 8 bases map to TRBD2. CDR1 and CDR2 (germline): MDHEN, SYDVKM. The CDR3 has 14 residues. With V trimmed by 6 bases and J by 3 bases, 5 bases remained unmatched. The CDR3: CASRTGGETDTQYF. The CDR3 DNA is TGTGCCAGCAGGACCGGGGGGGAAACAGATACGCAGTATTTT.

This clonotype has just a few counts. With a much larger clone just one base away, this may be a read error. This sequence joins TRBV2 and TRBJ2-4; possible D gene TRBD2, 6 bases. This CDR3 comprises 13 residues. Trimming left V 5 bases short and J 7 bases short, with 12 bases between. Germline V gene lookup returns CDR1 SNHLY and CDR2 FYNNEI. The DNA of the CDR3 is TGTGCCAGCAGTACAGTAGGGACTAACATTCAGTACTTC. Translated, it gives CASSTVGTNIQYF.

This clonotype was seen ten or more times. J is TRBJ2-7 and V is TRBV29-1; 11 nucleotides align to TRBD1. Looked up from germline, CDR1 is SQVTM and CDR2 is ANQGSEA. Trimming removed 4 bases from V and 3 bases from J; junction bases left unmatched: 5. This CDR3 has 14 amino acids. For the CDR3, the DNA is TGCAGCGTTGCGACCGGGACAGGGGGCTACGAGCAGTACTTC. This encodes CSVATGTGGYEQYF.

Ten or more counts support this clonotype. The chain links TRBV30 to TRBJ1-1; tentative D call: TRBD1 (5 bases). V shed 3 bases and J shed 4 bases, with 12 bases lying between them. The CDR3 is made up of 13 amino acids. CDR1 GTSNPN and CDR2 SVGIG come from the germline V gene (reference sequence). CDR3 nucleotide sequence: TGTGCCTGGAGCTTAGGGGTGCGCACTGAAGCTTTCTTT. It is translated as CAWSLGVRTEAFF.

This clonotype came up many times. The chain has TRBV7-2 and TRBJ2-3, with 13 nucleotides matching TRBD2. Germline-derived CDR1 and CDR2 are SGHTA and FQGNSA. The CDR3 runs 16 residues. V shed 2 bases and J 5 bases; nucleotides not matched to a gene: 4. CDR3 DNA: TGTGCCAGCAGCTTAACTAGCGGGAGGGCCGGAGATACGCAGTATTTT. This translates into CASSLTSGRAGDTQYF.

This clonotype was counted at least ten times. In DNA, the CDR3 is TGTGCCAGCAGTGAAATATCCAATGAGCAGTTCTTC. Its protein product is CASSEISNEQFF. V usage is TRBV2 and J usage is TRBJ2-1; D unclear. This CDR3 is 12 amino acids long. The germline V gene has CDR1 SNHLY and CDR2 FYNNEI. V was trimmed by 2 bases and J by 6 bases, leaving 5 bases between them.

V is TRBV2 and J is TRBJ2-5, with TRBD2 matching 9 bases. This CDR3 region has 14 residues. Germline CDR1 and CDR2: SNHLY and FYNNEI. Unmatched junction bases numbered 4, after V lost 3 bases and J lost 5 bases. The CDR3 reads CASSDGTSLETQYF. CDR3 nucleotide sequence: TGTGCCAGCAGTGATGGGACTAGCTTGGAGACCCAGTACTTC.